Listed below are T cell receptor beta chains from one sample, sequenced in a study of blood T cell repertoires in COVID-19. Using immunoSEQ multiplex PCR, the repertoire was profiled, and TCRdb retains in-frame clones only, with some absent. The profile shows hundreds of thousands of clones, 80% to 90% of them singletons. The sequenced sample was PBMCs or T cells enriched from blood (not recorded which). These receptors came from a woman younger than 30 who had recovered from COVID-19. Each CDR3 is given with its conserved first and last residue. Each record gives: J gene, D gene, clone size, V gene, CDR3 DNA, CDR3 protein. A D gene is named only where the DNA matches it firmly. Size is stated for part of the rows, as once, few or many counts, or as a class when the clone is expanded.

j_gene: TRBJ2-2
d_gene: -
abundance: -
v_gene: TRBV12-3/TRBV12-4
CDR3nt: TGTGCCAGCAGTTTATCCAGGGAGCTGTTTTTT
CDR3aa: CASSLSRELFF

j_gene: TRBJ1-6
d_gene: -
abundance: few
v_gene: TRBV6-5
CDR3nt: TGTGCCAGCAGTTATCGGGGGAGGGATTCACCCCTCCACTTT
CDR3aa: CASSYRGRDSPLHF

j_gene: TRBJ2-7
d_gene: -
abundance: -
v_gene: TRBV5-1
CDR3nt: TGCGCCAGCAGCTTGGGACTCCGGGACATCCATGCCTACGAGCAGTACTTC
CDR3aa: CASSLGLRDIHAYEQYF

j_gene: TRBJ2-2
d_gene: -
abundance: -
v_gene: TRBV12-3/TRBV12-4
CDR3nt: TGTGCCAGCATCCTTAGCGTCACCGGGGAGCTGTTTTTT
CDR3aa: CASILSVTGELFF

j_gene: TRBJ1-2
d_gene: TRBD1
abundance: once
v_gene: TRBV10-2
CDR3nt: TGCGCCAGCAGTGAACAGGGGCTTGGGTATGGCTACACCTTC
CDR3aa: CASSEQGLGYGYTF

j_gene: TRBJ1-2
d_gene: -
abundance: -
v_gene: TRBV19
CDR3nt: TGTGCCAGTAGTATGGGAAGGGAGGCTAACTATGGCTACACCTTC
CDR3aa: CASSMGREANYGYTF

j_gene: TRBJ2-1
d_gene: TRBD2
abundance: -
v_gene: TRBV9
CDR3nt: TGTGCCAGCAGCGTAGTGGGTAGCGGGGTTTCTGAGCAGTTCTTC
CDR3aa: CASSVVGSGVSEQFF

j_gene: TRBJ1-2
d_gene: -
abundance: -
v_gene: TRBV6-5
CDR3nt: TGTGCCAGCGGAGGGTGGGGAGATTATGGCTACACCTTC
CDR3aa: CASGGWGDYGYTF

j_gene: TRBJ1-6
d_gene: -
abundance: -
v_gene: TRBV28
CDR3nt: TGTGCCAGCAGTTTAACAGGCTCCTATAATTCACCCCTCCACTTT
CDR3aa: CASSLTGSYNSPLHF

j_gene: TRBJ1-6
d_gene: -
abundance: -
v_gene: TRBV27
CDR3nt: TGTGCCAGCAGTTTTAGTAATTCACCCCTCCACTTT
CDR3aa: CASSFSNSPLHF

j_gene: TRBJ1-2
d_gene: -
abundance: -
v_gene: TRBV18
CDR3nt: TGTGCCAGCTCACCACGGATAGAGGTTTACGGATATGGCTACACCTTC
CDR3aa: CASSPRIEVYGYGYTF

j_gene: TRBJ1-1
d_gene: TRBD1
abundance: -
v_gene: TRBV4-2
CDR3nt: TGTGCCAGCAGCCGCATCGCAAGGACAGGGGACCCCACTGAAGCTTTCTTT
CDR3aa: CASSRIARTGDPTEAFF

j_gene: TRBJ2-7
d_gene: -
abundance: -
v_gene: TRBV13
CDR3nt: TGTGCCAGCAGCTTATACGGGCAGGGGCAATCCTACGAGCAGTACTTC
CDR3aa: CASSLYGQGQSYEQYF

j_gene: TRBJ1-3
d_gene: TRBD1
abundance: -
v_gene: TRBV5-1
CDR3nt: TGCGCCAGCAGCCCGGGACAGGATATAGGAAACACCATATATTTT
CDR3aa: CASSPGQDIGNTIYF

j_gene: TRBJ2-4
d_gene: TRBD1
abundance: -
v_gene: TRBV14
CDR3nt: TGTGCCAGCAGCCCACTCCGGGACAGGGACGGGGGATCCAAAAACATTCAGTACTTC
CDR3aa: CASSPLRDRDGGSKNIQYF

j_gene: TRBJ1-2
d_gene: -
abundance: -
v_gene: TRBV2
CDR3nt: TGTGCCAGCAAAGTTGAACTCTATGGCTACACCTTC
CDR3aa: CASKVELYGYTF

j_gene: TRBJ1-5
d_gene: -
abundance: -
v_gene: TRBV28
CDR3nt: TGTGCCAGCAGCCAACCAATCAGGGGGCCCCAGCATTTT
CDR3aa: CASSQPIRGPQHF

j_gene: TRBJ2-5
d_gene: -
abundance: -
v_gene: TRBV11-2
CDR3nt: TGTGCCAGCAGCTCCACCCAGGGGTCATTAGAGACCCAGTACTTC
CDR3aa: CASSSTQGSLETQYF

j_gene: TRBJ2-1
d_gene: TRBD1
abundance: -
v_gene: TRBV18
CDR3nt: TGTGCCAGCTCACAGGGACAGAGCTCCTACAATGAGCAGTTCTTC
CDR3aa: CASSQGQSSYNEQFF

j_gene: TRBJ1-5
d_gene: -
abundance: -
v_gene: TRBV6-1
CDR3nt: TGTGCCAGCAGTGACCAAGGGAGGAAGCCCCAGCATTTT
CDR3aa: CASSDQGRKPQHF

j_gene: TRBJ1-5
d_gene: -
abundance: -
v_gene: TRBV18
CDR3nt: TGTGCCAGCTCACCAACGACTGGGGCCTTATCGAATCAGCCCCAGCATTTT
CDR3aa: CASSPTTGALSNQPQHF

j_gene: TRBJ1-2
d_gene: TRBD1
abundance: -
v_gene: TRBV5-1
CDR3nt: TGCGCCAGCAGCTTAGGACAGGGAGCTAACTATGGCTACACCTTC
CDR3aa: CASSLGQGANYGYTF

j_gene: TRBJ2-3
d_gene: TRBD2
abundance: -
v_gene: TRBV12-5
CDR3nt: TGTGCTAGTGGTTTGGGACTAGCGGGGTCCCAAGATACGCAGTATTTT
CDR3aa: CASGLGLAGSQDTQYF